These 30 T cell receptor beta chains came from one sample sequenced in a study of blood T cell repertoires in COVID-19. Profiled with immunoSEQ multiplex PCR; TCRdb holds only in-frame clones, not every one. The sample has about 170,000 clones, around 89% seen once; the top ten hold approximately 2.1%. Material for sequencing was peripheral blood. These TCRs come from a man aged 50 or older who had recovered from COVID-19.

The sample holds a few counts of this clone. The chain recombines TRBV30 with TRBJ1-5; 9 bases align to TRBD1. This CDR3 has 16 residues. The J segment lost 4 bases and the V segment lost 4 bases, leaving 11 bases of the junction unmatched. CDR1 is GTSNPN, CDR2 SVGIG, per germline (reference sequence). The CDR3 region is CAWTRKTGTGNQPQHF. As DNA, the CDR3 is TGTGCCTGGACTCGAAAAACCGGGACAGGGAATCAGCCCCAGCATTTT.

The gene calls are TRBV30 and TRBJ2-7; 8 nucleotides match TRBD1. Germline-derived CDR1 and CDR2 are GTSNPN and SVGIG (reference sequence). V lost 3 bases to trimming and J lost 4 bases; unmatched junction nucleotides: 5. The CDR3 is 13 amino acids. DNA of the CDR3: TGTGCCTGGAGCGCAGGGGGCCGGTACGAGCAGTACTTC. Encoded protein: CAWSAGGRYEQYF.

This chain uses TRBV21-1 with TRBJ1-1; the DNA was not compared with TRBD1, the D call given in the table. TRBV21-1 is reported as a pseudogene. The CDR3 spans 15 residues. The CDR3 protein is CASSPRQGWNTEAFF. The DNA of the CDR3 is TGTGCCAGCAGCCCGAGACAGGGGTGGAACACTGAAGCTTTCTTT.

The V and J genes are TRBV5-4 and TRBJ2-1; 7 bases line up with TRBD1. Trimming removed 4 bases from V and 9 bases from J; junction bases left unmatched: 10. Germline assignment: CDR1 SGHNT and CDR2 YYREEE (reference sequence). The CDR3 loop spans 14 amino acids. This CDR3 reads CASSGETGNVEQFF. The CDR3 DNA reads TGTGCCAGCAGCGGCGAGACAGGGAATGTTGAGCAGTTCTTC.

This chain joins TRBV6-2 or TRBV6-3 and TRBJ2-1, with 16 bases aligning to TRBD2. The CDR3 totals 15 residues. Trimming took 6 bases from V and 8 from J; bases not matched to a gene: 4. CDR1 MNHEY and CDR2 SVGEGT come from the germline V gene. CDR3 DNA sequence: TGTGCCAGCAGCCGGGGACTAGCGGGGGGGTATGAGCAGTTCTTC. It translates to CASSRGLAGGYEQFF.

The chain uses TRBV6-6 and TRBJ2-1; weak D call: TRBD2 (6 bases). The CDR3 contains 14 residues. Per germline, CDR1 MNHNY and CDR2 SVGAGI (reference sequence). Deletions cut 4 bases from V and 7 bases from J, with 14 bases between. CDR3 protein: CASSSGDWGNEQFF. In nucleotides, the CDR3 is TGTGCCAGCAGTTCGGGGGATTGGGGTAATGAGCAGTTCTTC.

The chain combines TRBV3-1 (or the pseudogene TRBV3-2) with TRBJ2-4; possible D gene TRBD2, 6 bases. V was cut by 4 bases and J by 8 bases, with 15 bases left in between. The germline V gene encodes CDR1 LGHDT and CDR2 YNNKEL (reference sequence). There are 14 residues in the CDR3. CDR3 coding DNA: TGTGCCAGCAGCCCGACTAGGACTGCGGACATTCAGTACTTC. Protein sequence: CASSPTRTADIQYF.

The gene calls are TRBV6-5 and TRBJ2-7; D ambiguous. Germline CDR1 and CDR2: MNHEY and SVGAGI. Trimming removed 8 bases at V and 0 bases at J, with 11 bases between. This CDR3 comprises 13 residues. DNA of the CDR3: TGTGCCAGCCGACCGTCGGGCTCCTACGAGCAGTACTTC. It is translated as CASRPSGSYEQYF.

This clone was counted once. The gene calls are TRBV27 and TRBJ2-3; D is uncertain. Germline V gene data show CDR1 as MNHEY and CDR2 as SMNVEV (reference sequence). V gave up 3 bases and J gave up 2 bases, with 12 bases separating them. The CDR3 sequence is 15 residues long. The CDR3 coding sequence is TGTGCCAGCAGTTTGGGCCTCCTCTCCACAGATACGCAGTATTTT. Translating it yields CASSLGLLSTDTQYF.

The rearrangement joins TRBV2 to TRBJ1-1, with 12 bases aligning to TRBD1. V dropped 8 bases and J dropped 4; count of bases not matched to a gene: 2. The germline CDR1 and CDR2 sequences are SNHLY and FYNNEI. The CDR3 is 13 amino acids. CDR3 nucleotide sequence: TGTGCCAGCCGGGACAGGGGGCGCACTGAAGCTTTCTTT. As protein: CASRDRGRTEAFF.

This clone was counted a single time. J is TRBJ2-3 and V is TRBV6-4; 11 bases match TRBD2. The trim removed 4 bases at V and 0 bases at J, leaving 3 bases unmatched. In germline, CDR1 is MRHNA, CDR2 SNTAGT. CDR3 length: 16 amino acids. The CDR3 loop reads CASSGSSGGSTDTQYF. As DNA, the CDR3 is TGTGCCAGCAGTGGCTCTAGCGGGGGGAGCACAGATACGCAGTATTTT.

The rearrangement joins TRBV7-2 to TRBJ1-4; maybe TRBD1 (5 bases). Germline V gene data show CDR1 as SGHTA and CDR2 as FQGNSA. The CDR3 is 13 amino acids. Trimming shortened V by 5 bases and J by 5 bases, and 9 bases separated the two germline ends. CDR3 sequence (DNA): TGTGCCAGCAGCAAAAGGACAAATGAAAAACTGTTTTTT. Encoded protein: CASSKRTNEKLFF.

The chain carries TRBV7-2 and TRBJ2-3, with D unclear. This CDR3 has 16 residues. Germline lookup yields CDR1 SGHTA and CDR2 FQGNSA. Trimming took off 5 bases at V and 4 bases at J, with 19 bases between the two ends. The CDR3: CASSPYPDDRADTQYF. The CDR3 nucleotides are TGTGCCAGCAGCCCCTACCCTGATGATCGGGCAGATACGCAGTATTTT.

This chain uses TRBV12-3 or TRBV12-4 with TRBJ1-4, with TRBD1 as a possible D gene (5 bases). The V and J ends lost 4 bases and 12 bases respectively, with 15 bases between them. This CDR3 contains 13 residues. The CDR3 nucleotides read TGTGCCAGCAGTTCACCTGAGATCAGGGAACTGTTTTTT. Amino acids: CASSSPEIRELFF.

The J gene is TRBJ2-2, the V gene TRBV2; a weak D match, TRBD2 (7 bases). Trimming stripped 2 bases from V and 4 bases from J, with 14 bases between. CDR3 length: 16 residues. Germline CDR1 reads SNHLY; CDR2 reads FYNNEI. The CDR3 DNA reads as TGTGCCAGCAGTGAATGGGGGGGCATACGCACCGGGGAGCTGTTTTTT. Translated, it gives CASSEWGGIRTGELFF.

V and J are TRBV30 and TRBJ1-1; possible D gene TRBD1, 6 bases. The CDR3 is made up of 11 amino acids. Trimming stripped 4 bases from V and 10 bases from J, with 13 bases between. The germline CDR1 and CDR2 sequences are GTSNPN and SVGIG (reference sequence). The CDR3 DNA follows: TGTGCCTGGAATATAAGGGGGGGAGCTTTCTTT. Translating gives CAWNIRGGAFF.

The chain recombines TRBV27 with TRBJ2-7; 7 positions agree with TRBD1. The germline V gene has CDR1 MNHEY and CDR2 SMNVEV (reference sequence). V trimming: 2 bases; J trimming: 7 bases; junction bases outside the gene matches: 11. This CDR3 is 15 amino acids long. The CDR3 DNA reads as TGTGCCAGCAGTTTACAGGGACAGTGGCCGGGGGAGCAGTACTTC. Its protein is CASSLQGQWPGEQYF.

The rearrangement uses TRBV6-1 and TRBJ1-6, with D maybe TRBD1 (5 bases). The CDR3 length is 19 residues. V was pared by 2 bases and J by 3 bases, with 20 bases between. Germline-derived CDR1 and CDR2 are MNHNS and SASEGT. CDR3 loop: CASSESEVLRGFYNSPLHF. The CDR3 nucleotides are TGTGCCAGCAGTGAATCCGAGGTTTTAAGGGGATTCTATAATTCACCCCTCCACTTT.

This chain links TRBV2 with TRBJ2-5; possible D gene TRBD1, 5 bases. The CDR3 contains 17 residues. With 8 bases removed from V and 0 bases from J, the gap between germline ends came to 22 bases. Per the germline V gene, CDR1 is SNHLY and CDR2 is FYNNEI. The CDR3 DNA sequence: TGTGCCAGCCGAAAGCTTAAAGGACAAATGTACCAAGAGACCCAGTACTTC. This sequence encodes CASRKLKGQMYQETQYF.

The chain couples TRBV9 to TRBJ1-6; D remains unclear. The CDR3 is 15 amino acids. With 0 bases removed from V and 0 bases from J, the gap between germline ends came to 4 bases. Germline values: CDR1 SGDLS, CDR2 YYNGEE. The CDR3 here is CASSVGVSYNSPLHF. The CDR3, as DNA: TGTGCCAGCAGCGTAGGAGTCTCCTATAATTCACCCCTCCACTTT.

The CDR3 DNA sequence: TGTGCCAGCAGCACGACTAGCGGGGGGGATTCATCTAGCCCAGATACGCAGTATTTT. Protein product: CASSTTSGGDSSSPDTQYF. The chain carries TRBV3-1 (or the pseudogene TRBV3-2) and TRBJ2-3, with 14 bases fitting TRBD2. V gave up 5 bases and J gave up 4 bases; unmatched junction bases: 14. The germline gives CDR1 LGHDT, CDR2 YNNKEL (reference sequence). The CDR3 loop spans 19 amino acids.

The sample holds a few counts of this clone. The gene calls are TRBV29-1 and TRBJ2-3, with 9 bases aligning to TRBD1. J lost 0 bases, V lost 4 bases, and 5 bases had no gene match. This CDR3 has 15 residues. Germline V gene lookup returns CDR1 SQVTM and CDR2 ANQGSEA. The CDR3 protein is CSVVGTGSSTDTQYF. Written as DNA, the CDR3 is TGCAGCGTTGTAGGGACAGGGTCAAGCACAGATACGCAGTATTTT.

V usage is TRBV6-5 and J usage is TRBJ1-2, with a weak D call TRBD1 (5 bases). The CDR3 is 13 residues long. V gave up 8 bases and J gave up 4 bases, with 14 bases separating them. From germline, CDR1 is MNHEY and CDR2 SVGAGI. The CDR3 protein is CASLPSGGYGYTF. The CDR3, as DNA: TGTGCCAGCTTACCCAGCGGGGGCTATGGCTACACCTTC.

The DNA of the CDR3 is TGCGCCATAGGAGGTTTTTCTGGGGCCAACGTCCTGACTTTC. Translated: CAIGGFSGANVLTF. The gene calls are TRBV10-2 and TRBJ2-6; D possibly corresponds to TRBD2 (5 bases). Trimming took 10 bases from V and 1 from J, leaving 11 bases between them. The CDR3 has 14 amino acids. CDR1 and CDR2 from the germline V gene are WSHSY and SAAADI.

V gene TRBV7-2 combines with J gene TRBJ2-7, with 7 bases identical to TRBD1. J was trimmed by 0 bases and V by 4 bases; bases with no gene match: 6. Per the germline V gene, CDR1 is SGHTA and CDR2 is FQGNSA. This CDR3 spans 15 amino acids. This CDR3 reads CASSSRTGYSYEQYF. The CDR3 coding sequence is TGTGCCAGCAGCTCTCGGACAGGTTACTCCTACGAGCAGTACTTC.

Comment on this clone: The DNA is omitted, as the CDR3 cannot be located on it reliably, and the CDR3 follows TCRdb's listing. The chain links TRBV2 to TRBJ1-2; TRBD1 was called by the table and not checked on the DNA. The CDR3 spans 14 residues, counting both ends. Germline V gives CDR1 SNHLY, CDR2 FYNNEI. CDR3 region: CASSSSTGSGGYTF.

The CDR3: CASRRRLGNQPQHF. The CDR3 DNA reads TGTGCCAGCAGGCGCAGGTTGGGCAATCAGCCCCAGCATTTT. The chain employs TRBV28 and TRBJ1-5; no clear D. With 6 bases removed from V and 2 bases from J, the gap between germline ends came to 11 bases. Germline CDR1 reads MDHEN; CDR2 reads SYDVKM. The CDR3 totals 14 residues.

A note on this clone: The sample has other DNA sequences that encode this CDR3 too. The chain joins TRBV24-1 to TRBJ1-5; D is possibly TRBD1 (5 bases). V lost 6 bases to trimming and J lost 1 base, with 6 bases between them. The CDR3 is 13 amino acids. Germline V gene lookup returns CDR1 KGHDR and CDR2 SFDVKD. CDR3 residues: CATSRGSNQPQHF. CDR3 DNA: TGTGCCACCAGTCGGGGGAGCAATCAGCCCCAGCATTTT.

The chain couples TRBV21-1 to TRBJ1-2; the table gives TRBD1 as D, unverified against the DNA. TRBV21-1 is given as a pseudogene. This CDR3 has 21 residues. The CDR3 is CASSKGDKGGQGFGSNYGYTF. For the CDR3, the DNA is TGTGCCAGCAGCAAGGGGGATAAAGGGGGACAGGGTTTCGGGTCAAACTATGGCTACACCTTC.

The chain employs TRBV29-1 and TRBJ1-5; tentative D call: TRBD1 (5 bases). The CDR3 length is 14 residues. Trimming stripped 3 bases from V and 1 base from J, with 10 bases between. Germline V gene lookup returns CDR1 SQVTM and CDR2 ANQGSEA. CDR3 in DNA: TGCAGCGTTGAGATTGGGGGGAGCAATCAGCCCCAGCATTTT. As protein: CSVEIGGSNQPQHF.